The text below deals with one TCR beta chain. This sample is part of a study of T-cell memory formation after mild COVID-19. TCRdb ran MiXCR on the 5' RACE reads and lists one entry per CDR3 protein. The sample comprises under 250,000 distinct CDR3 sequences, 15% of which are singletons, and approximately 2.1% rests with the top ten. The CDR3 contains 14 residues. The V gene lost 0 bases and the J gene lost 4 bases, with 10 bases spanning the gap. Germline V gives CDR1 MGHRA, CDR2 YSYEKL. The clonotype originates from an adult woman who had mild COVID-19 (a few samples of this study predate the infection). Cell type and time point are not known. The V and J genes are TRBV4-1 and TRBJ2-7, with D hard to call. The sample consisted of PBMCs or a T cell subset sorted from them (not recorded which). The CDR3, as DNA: TGCGCCAGCAGCCAAGAAGGGCTTCGTTACGAGCAGTACTTC. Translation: CASSQEGLRYEQYF.